The clone carrying this TCR beta chain has more than one count but fewer than ten. The data were obtained in a study of blood T cell repertoires in COVID-19. TCRdb's table, derived via immunoSEQ multiplex PCR, lists solely in-frame clones and lacks some. Of under 110,000 clones listed, 71% are singletons. The CDR3 loop spans 15 amino acids. The germline V gene has CDR1 MNHNS and CDR2 SASEGT. Trimming took 1 base from V and 3 from J; bases not matched to a gene: 5. The sequence was obtained from a human donor with acute or convalescent COVID-19. The donor label of this sample is uncertain. The rearrangement links TRBV6-1 to TRBJ2-7; 8 bases agree with TRBD1. The sequencing input was peripheral blood. The CDR3 bases are TGTGCCAGCAGTGAAGGTCAGGGGGCCTTCTACGAGCAGTACTTC. Its translation is CASSEGQGAFYEQYF.